Following are 31 T cell receptor beta chains from one sample sequenced in a study of blood T cell repertoires in COVID-19. The method was immunoSEQ multiplex PCR; TCRdb's version includes in-frame clones alone and lacks a portion of them. The sample holds around 360,000 clones, about 89% seen once. The specimen sequenced was peripheral blood. The receptors derive from a woman aged 25 to 39 with COVID-19, enrolled during active disease.

The chain has TRBV20-1 and TRBJ2-5, with unresolved D. CDR1 is DFQATT, CDR2 SNEGSKA, per germline (reference sequence). V lost 5 bases and J lost 5, with 6 bases in between. The CDR3 length is 10 residues. CDR3 DNA sequence: TGCAGTGCTCCCCATGAGACCCAGTACTTC. It yields the protein CSAPHETQYF.

Only one count was recorded for this clone. The V gene is TRBV10-3, the J gene TRBJ1-5; tentatively, D is TRBD1 (5 bases). There are 14 residues in the CDR3. Per the germline V gene, CDR1 is ENHRY and CDR2 is SYGVKD. V dropped 0 bases and J dropped 11 bases, with 14 bases sitting between them. This chain's CDR3 is CAISESGGGAAQHF. The DNA of the CDR3 is TGTGCCATCAGTGAGTCTGGCGGTGGGGCGGCCCAGCATTTT.

The V gene is TRBV2, the J gene TRBJ1-4, with TRBD1 as a possible D gene (5 bases). Germline-derived CDR1 and CDR2 are SNHLY and FYNNEI. Trimming took off 2 bases at V and 8 bases at J, with 9 bases between the two ends. This CDR3 region has 13 residues. CDR3 in DNA: TGTGCCAGCAGTGAACAGGGTCGGGAAAAACTGTTTTTT. Translation gives CASSEQGREKLFF.

This sequence joins TRBV19 and TRBJ2-1; 7 nucleotides match TRBD2. Unmatched junction bases numbered 6, after V lost 1 base and J lost 0 bases. Germline-derived CDR1 and CDR2 are LNHDA and SQIVND (reference sequence). This CDR3 spans 17 amino acids. This chain's CDR3 is CASSIVRGGSSYNEQFF. The CDR3 coding sequence is TGTGCCAGTAGTATAGTACGTGGCGGGAGCTCCTACAATGAGCAGTTCTTC.

The chain links TRBV5-1 to TRBJ2-4, with 7 bases that match TRBD1. This CDR3 is 16 amino acids long. The germline V gene has CDR1 SGHRS and CDR2 YFSETQ. V trimming: 4 bases; J trimming: 5 bases; junction bases outside the gene matches: 12. CDR3: CASSLKPTGWENIQYF. DNA for the CDR3: TGCGCCAGCAGCCTAAAACCGACAGGGTGGGAAAACATTCAGTACTTC.

The rearrangement uses TRBV9 and TRBJ1-3; D gene uncertain. In germline, CDR1 is SGDLS, CDR2 YYNGEE. Trimming took off 1 base at V and 0 bases at J, with 5 bases between the two ends. This CDR3 has 14 amino acids. CDR3 nucleotide sequence: TGTGCCAGCAGCGTATCAATCTCTGGAAACACCATATATTTT. Protein product: CASSVSISGNTIYF.

The chain couples TRBV24-1 to TRBJ2-3; a weak D match, TRBD1 (6 bases). In germline, CDR1 is KGHDR, CDR2 SFDVKD. This CDR3 comprises 15 residues. The germline V and J ends were trimmed by 7 bases and 2 bases, with 15 bases remaining between them. In DNA, the CDR3 is TGTGCCACCAGCGCTCCCGGACAGTACACAGATACGCAGTATTTT. It codes for CATSAPGQYTDTQYF.

The chain joins TRBV7-2 to TRBJ2-5, with a possible D match to TRBD1 (7 bases). The CDR3 is 14 amino acids. Trimming cost V 3 bases and J 9 bases, with 17 bases left between them. Germline V CDR1 and CDR2: SGHTA, FQGNSA. CDR3 nucleotides: TGTGCCAGCAGCTTGCTGGGGGGAACAGGGGCCCAGTACTTC. Translating it yields CASSLLGGTGAQYF.

The V gene is TRBV9, the J gene TRBJ2-3, with a tentative D call TRBD1 (6 bases). V was trimmed by 3 bases and J by 2 bases, leaving 10 bases between them. The CDR3 sequence is 14 residues long. Per the germline V gene, CDR1 is SGDLS and CDR2 is YYNGEE. This CDR3 reads CASSAGQNTDTQYF. CDR3 in DNA: TGTGCCAGCAGCGCGGGACAAAACACAGATACGCAGTATTTT.

J is TRBJ2-7 and V is TRBV29-1; the match to TRBD1 covers 12 bases. From germline, CDR1 is SQVTM and CDR2 ANQGSEA. The V and J ends lost 7 bases and 7 bases, in that order; junction bases with no gene match: 5. The length of the CDR3 is 12 residues. DNA for the CDR3: TGCAGCGGGGGACAGGGGGCTCGGGAGCAGTACTTC. Residues: CSGGQGAREQYF.

The chain recombines TRBV19 with TRBJ2-1, with 13 bases that match TRBD2. CDR1 LNHDA and CDR2 SQIVND come from the germline V gene (reference sequence). The CDR3 totals 22 residues. J lost 1 base, V lost 3 bases, and 18 bases had no gene match. DNA of the CDR3: TGTGCCAGTAGTATCGGCGTTTTAGTAAGGACTAGCGGGAGACGATCCTACAATGAGCAGTTCTTC. It is translated as CASSIGVLVRTSGRRSYNEQFF. Full variable domain (outside the CDR3, taken from reference TRBV19 and TRBJ2-1): DGGITQSPKYLFRKEGQNVTLSCEQNLNHDAMYWYRQDPGQGLRLIYYSQIVNDFQKGDIAEGYSVSREKKESFPLTVTSAQKNPTAFYLCASSIGVLVRTSGRRSYNEQFFGPGTRLTVL.

The chain uses TRBV3-1 (or the pseudogene TRBV3-2) and TRBJ2-7; TRBD1 agrees at 7 bases. Germline V gene data show CDR1 as LGHDT and CDR2 as YNNKEL (reference sequence). This CDR3 spans 17 amino acids. With 4 bases clipped from V and 7 bases from J, the junction kept 19 bases outside the gene matches. The CDR3 reads CASSRYPRTGVLFEQYF. CDR3 nucleotides: TGTGCCAGCAGCCGCTACCCGCGGACAGGTGTTCTTTTTGAGCAGTACTTC.

The chain uses TRBV30 and TRBJ2-7; 10 bases line up with TRBD1. V dropped 1 base and J dropped 7; count of bases not matched to a gene: 13. CDR3 size: 16 residues. Germline assignment: CDR1 GTSNPN and CDR2 SVGIG (reference sequence). DNA of the CDR3: TGTGCCTGGAGTGCACGGGACAGGGGCCTAACCGGGGAGCAGTACTTC. This translates into CAWSARDRGLTGEQYF.

The chain recombines TRBV28 with TRBJ1-3; D is perhaps TRBD1 (5 bases). There are 14 residues in the CDR3. Germline V gene data show CDR1 as MDHEN and CDR2 as SYDVKM. V gave up 3 bases and J gave up 1 base, with 7 bases separating them. The CDR3 spells CASSFGTSGNTIYF. The CDR3 coding sequence is TGTGCCAGCAGTTTCGGGACTTCTGGAAACACCATATATTTT.

The J gene is TRBJ2-3, the V gene TRBV9; 7 nucleotides agree with TRBD2. With V trimmed by 0 bases and J by 5 bases, 6 bases remained unmatched. The CDR3 consists of 15 residues. Germline V gene sequence: CDR1 SGDLS, CDR2 YYNGEE. The CDR3 sequence is CASSVGLAPVDTQYF. CDR3 coding DNA: TGTGCCAGCAGCGTAGGACTAGCACCGGTAGATACGCAGTATTTT.

This rearrangement joins TRBV6-5 to TRBJ2-7, with 7 bases matching TRBD1. With 5 bases clipped from V and 2 bases from J, the junction kept 6 bases outside the gene matches. The V gene's germline CDR1 is MNHEY and CDR2 SVGAGI. The CDR3 covers 14 residues. The CDR3 DNA reads TGTGCCAGCAGTACCCGGGACAGAACCTACGAGCAGTACTTC. Translating gives CASSTRDRTYEQYF.

This chain connects TRBV28 to TRBJ1-4; 7 bases are a match to TRBD1. V was clipped by 6 bases and J by 4 bases; unmatched bases: 8. Germline loops: CDR1 MDHEN, CDR2 SYDVKM. The CDR3 runs 15 residues. The CDR3 spells CASRPPGQYNEKLFF. DNA of the CDR3: TGTGCCAGCAGACCGCCGGGACAGTATAATGAAAAACTGTTTTTT.

Only one count was recorded for this clone. CDR3 DNA: TGTGCCATCAAGGGCGAGGGGGAGGGAAGCACAGATACGCAGTATTTT. Translation: CAIKGEGEGSTDTQYF. The rearrangement joins TRBV10-3 to TRBJ2-3, with D maybe TRBD2 (7 bases). CDR1 is ENHRY and CDR2 is SYGVKD in the germline V gene. V was shortened by 7 bases and J by 0 bases, with 17 bases between the two germline ends. CDR3 length equals 16 residues.

In its sample, this clone was seen a few times. The chain recombines TRBV9 with TRBJ2-7; tentative D call: TRBD2 (5 bases). The ends were cut back, 5 bases at V and 5 bases at J, with 26 bases in the middle. The CDR3 sequence is 17 residues long. CDR1 SGDLS and CDR2 YYNGEE come from the germline V gene. The CDR3 DNA reads as TGTGCCAGCAGTGATGGACTTGACAAGACCTCGGAGGACGAGCAGTACTTC. Its protein is CASSDGLDKTSEDEQYF.

The chain recombines TRBV5-1 with TRBJ1-2; 7 nucleotides agree with TRBD1. Losses at the gene ends were 4 bases for V and 6 bases for J; bases not matched to a gene: 9. The CDR3 spans 14 residues. Germline lookup yields CDR1 SGHRS and CDR2 YFSETQ. In nucleotides, the CDR3 is TGCGCCAGCAGCGGGGGCGACAGGGAGAATGGCTACACCTTC. Translation gives CASSGGDRENGYTF.

This chain links TRBV7-2 with TRBJ2-7, with D tentatively TRBD2 (6 bases). Trimming removed 3 bases from V and 1 base from J, with 13 bases in between. Germline values: CDR1 SGHTA, CDR2 FQGNSA. The CDR3 sequence is 15 residues long. The CDR3 loop is CASSFAGTWSYEQYF. For the CDR3, the DNA is TGTGCCAGCAGCTTCGCAGGGACTTGGTCCTACGAGCAGTACTTC. Full variable domain (missing parts from reference TRBV7-2 and TRBJ2-7): GAGVSQSPSNKVTEKGKDVELRCDPISGHTALYWYRQSLGQGLEFLIYFQGNSAPDKSGLPSDRFSAERTGGSVSTLTIQRTQQEDSAVYLCASSFAGTWSYEQYFGPGTRLTVT.

This chain joins TRBV5-1 and TRBJ2-1; the match to TRBD1 covers 7 bases. V shed 5 bases and J 8 bases; nucleotides not matched to a gene: 10. CDR1 and CDR2 from the germline V gene are SGHRS and YFSETQ. The length of the CDR3 is 14 residues. For the CDR3, the DNA is TGCGCCAGCAGTTACTCCCCCCAGGGGGATGAGCAGTTCTTC. As protein: CASSYSPQGDEQFF.

The chain has TRBV4-3 and TRBJ2-3, with TRBD1 identical over 7 bases. This CDR3 contains 17 residues. Germline V gene sequence: CDR1 LGHNA, CDR2 YSLEER. Unmatched junction bases numbered 12, after V lost 1 base and J lost 5 bases. The DNA of the CDR3 is TGCGCCAGCAGCCAAGCTGTGGGACAGTCGGGCGGAGATACGCAGTATTTT. It translates to CASSQAVGQSGGDTQYF.

The rearrangement uses TRBV4-3 and TRBJ2-2; D unresolved. CDR3 length equals 14 residues. V was trimmed by 0 bases and J by 7 bases, leaving 9 bases between them. From germline, CDR1 is LGHNA and CDR2 YSLEER. CDR3 in amino acids: CASSQERLNGELFF. The CDR3 DNA is TGCGCCAGCAGCCAAGAGAGATTGAACGGGGAGCTGTTTTTT.

This chain uses TRBV29-1 with TRBJ2-2; D might be TRBD2 (5 bases). V dropped 8 bases and J dropped 2 bases, with 15 bases sitting between them. The CDR3 spans 14 residues. The germline CDR1 and CDR2 sequences are SQVTM and ANQGSEA. The CDR3 region is CSIGRASNTGELFF. The CDR3 bases are TGCAGCATTGGGCGGGCTTCCAACACCGGGGAGCTGTTTTTT.

In its sample, this clone was seen a few times. The chain links TRBV30 to TRBJ1-2, with TRBD1 matching over 7 bases. V shed 3 bases, J shed 2 bases, and the junction held 3 bases outside the gene matches. The germline V gene has CDR1 GTSNPN and CDR2 SVGIG (reference sequence). The CDR3 runs 13 residues. CDR3 sequence (DNA): TGTGCCTGGAGCCCCAGGGGGAACTATGGCTACACCTTC. Its translation is CAWSPRGNYGYTF.

J is TRBJ1-1 and V is TRBV12-3 or TRBV12-4, with D possibly TRBD1 on 5 matching bases. The V gene lost 6 bases and the J gene lost 7 bases, with 9 bases spanning the gap. The CDR3 runs 11 residues. The CDR3 coding sequence is TGTGCCAGCAGGGGGCGGCATGAAGCTTTCTTT. Protein product: CASRGRHEAFF.

The CDR3 DNA reads TGTGCCAGCAGCTTGGGCACCAGGGTCGTGGGCACTGGCTACACCTTC. Translation: CASSLGTRVVGTGYTF. This chain links TRBV5-8 with TRBJ1-2; perhaps TRBD1 as D (5 bases). Germline lookup yields CDR1 SGHTS and CDR2 YDEGEE. This CDR3 is built from 16 residues. Trimming removed 0 bases at V and 7 bases at J, with 19 bases between. Using reference TRBV5-8 and TRBJ1-2 for the parts outside the CDR3, the full variable domain is EAGVTQSPTHLIKTRGQQATLRCSPISGHTSVYWYQQALGLGLQFLLWYDEGEERNRGNFPPRFSGRQFPNYSSELNVNALELEDSALYLCASSLGTRVVGTGYTFGSGTRLTVV.

The J gene is TRBJ2-1, the V gene TRBV7-9; 8 bases are a match to TRBD1. The CDR3 loop spans 15 amino acids. Unmatched junction bases numbered 12, after V lost 5 bases and J lost 9 bases. The germline V gene has CDR1 SEHNR and CDR2 FQNEAQ (reference sequence). The CDR3 region is CASSPRTGRGTEQFF. CDR3 coding DNA: TGTGCCAGCAGCCCTCGGACAGGGCGTGGGACTGAGCAGTTCTTC.

This sequence joins TRBV21-1 and TRBJ2-7; the table's D call TRBD1 went unverified against the DNA. TRBV21-1 is marked as a pseudogene. The CDR3 sequence is 14 residues long. The CDR3 region has the DNA TGTGCCAGCAGCGGTCGGACAGGGGCCTACGAGCAGTACTTC. Encoded protein: CASSGRTGAYEQYF.

The rearrangement joins TRBV28 to TRBJ2-7; a possible D gene is TRBD2 (6 bases). V lost 6 bases and J lost 7, with 28 bases in between. CDR3 length: 17 amino acids. CDR1 MDHEN and CDR2 SYDVKM come from the germline V gene. The CDR3 spells CASRPYIVLGLRDEQYF. The CDR3 nucleotides read TGTGCCAGCAGGCCTTATATTGTTTTGGGACTTAGGGATGAGCAGTACTTC.